These 27 T cell receptor beta chains were all obtained from the same sample, sequenced in a study of T cell changes during pregnancy in multiple sclerosis. The protocol was immunoSEQ multiplex PCR, while the TCRdb copy is restricted to in-frame clones and leaves out a portion. The sample lists roughly 40,000 clones; over 90% were seen once. Sequences were derived from CD4+ T cells from peripheral blood mononuclear cells, sampled in the second trimester of pregnancy. The receptors were gathered from a female donor with multiple sclerosis, enrolled in a pregnancy study.

V and J are TRBV2 and TRBJ2-7; no definite D call. The CDR3 loop spans 15 amino acids. Germline values: CDR1 SNHLY, CDR2 FYNNEI. The V end was cut by 6 bases, the J end by 0 bases, with 15 bases between. Here the CDR3 DNA reads TGTGCCAGCAGCATAAGTCAATCCTACTCCTACGAGCAGTACTTC. Translation: CASSISQSYSYEQYF.

The rearrangement links TRBV7-9 to TRBJ2-6; 7 bases map to TRBD1. Losses at the gene ends were 6 bases for V and 0 bases for J; bases not matched to a gene: 8. Germline V CDR1 and CDR2: SEHNR, FQNEAQ (reference sequence). The CDR3 loop spans 17 amino acids. CDR3 in DNA: TGTGCCAGCAGTCCAGGGGGTTCCATCTCTGGGGCCAACGTCCTGACTTTC. It encodes CASSPGGSISGANVLTF.

The J gene is TRBJ1-5, the V gene TRBV18; 7 bases match TRBD1. The CDR3 spans 13 residues. Germline trimming cut 3 bases from V and 5 bases from J; bases unmatched to any gene: 1. Germline CDR1 is KGHSH and CDR2 is LQKENI. CDR3 sequence: CASSPTGDQPQHF. CDR3 bases: TGTGCCAGCTCACCTACAGGGGATCAGCCCCAGCATTTT.

This sequence joins TRBV7-2 and TRBJ1-3; 8 nucleotides match TRBD1. The CDR3 covers 15 residues. V shed 7 bases, J shed 6 bases, and the junction held 11 bases outside the gene matches. Germline V gives CDR1 SGHTA, CDR2 FQGNSA. The CDR3 region is CASIWGGTGTNTIYF. DNA of the CDR3: TGTGCCAGCATCTGGGGGGGGACAGGAACAAACACCATATATTTT. The full variable domain, in which reference TRBV7-2 and TRBJ1-3 provide the parts outside the CDR3, is GAGVSQSPSNKVTEKGKDVELRCDPISGHTALYWYRQSLGQGLEFLIYFQGNSAPDKSGLPSDRFSAERTGGSVSTLTIQRTQQEDSAVYLCASIWGGTGTNTIYFGEGSWLTVV.

This clone was counted between two and nine times. Within the sample, other DNA sequences also encode this same CDR3. This chain uses TRBV5-1 with TRBJ2-5, with TRBD2 matching over 7 bases. After removal of 0 bases from V and 4 bases from J, the junction contained 0 bases not matched to a gene. Per germline, CDR1 SGHRS and CDR2 YFSETQ. The length of the CDR3 is 13 residues. The CDR3 spells CASSLGGGETQYF. The CDR3 DNA is TGCGCCAGCAGCTTGGGCGGGGGAGAGACCCAGTACTTC.

This rearrangement joins TRBV9 to TRBJ2-3, with 7 bases identical to TRBD1. CDR1 SGDLS and CDR2 YYNGEE come from the germline V gene. V lost 4 bases to trimming and J lost 6 bases; unmatched junction nucleotides: 11. CDR3 length: 15 amino acids. For the CDR3, the DNA is TGTGCCAGCAGCCCACGGACCATACAGGGGGATACGCAGTATTTT. This translates into CASSPRTIQGDTQYF.

DNA for the CDR3: TGTGCCAGCTCACGGATGCGGGACAGGGGTGACTATGGCTACACCTTC. Its translation: CASSRMRDRGDYGYTF. The chain couples TRBV18 to TRBJ1-2, with TRBD1 identical over 10 bases. The V gene end was trimmed by 4 bases and the J gene end by 3 bases; junction bases not matched to a gene: 8. The V gene's germline CDR1 is KGHSH and CDR2 LQKENI. The CDR3 length is 16 residues.

This rearrangement joins TRBV4-2 to TRBJ1-2; D is possibly TRBD1 (5 bases). This CDR3 contains 15 residues. The V end was cut by 0 bases, the J end by 8 bases, with 16 bases between. From germline, CDR1 is LGHNA and CDR2 YNFKEQ. This CDR3 is CASSQEWTPSLGYTF. The CDR3, as DNA: TGTGCCAGCAGCCAAGAATGGACACCGTCTTTGGGCTACACCTTC.

CDR3 loop: CASSFREIDAFF. DNA for the CDR3: TGTGCCAGCAGCTTTCGGGAGATCGACGCTTTCTTT. The chain links TRBV7-9 to TRBJ1-1; no clear D gene. CDR1 and CDR2 (germline): SEHNR, FQNEAQ (reference sequence). Trimming stripped 3 bases from V and 11 bases from J, with 13 bases between. The CDR3 runs 12 residues.

The chain combines TRBV5-4 with TRBJ2-7; 9 nucleotides align to TRBD2. CDR1 and CDR2 from the germline V gene are SGHNT and YYREEE (reference sequence). With V trimmed by 3 bases and J by 5 bases, 3 bases remained unmatched. CDR3 length equals 13 residues. CDR3 sequence reads: CASSYLAGNEQYF. For the CDR3, the DNA is TGTGCCAGCAGCTACCTAGCGGGGAACGAGCAGTACTTC.

The sample holds a few counts of this clone. The chain has TRBV7-2 and TRBJ2-7; possible D gene TRBD2, 6 bases. The CDR3 runs 14 residues. Germline values: CDR1 SGHTA, CDR2 FQGNSA. The germline V and J ends were trimmed by 5 bases and 0 bases, with 11 bases remaining between them. CDR3 nucleotides: TGTGCCAGCAGCCTGGACTACCGCTCCTACGAGCAGTACTTC. Its translation is CASSLDYRSYEQYF. The full variable domain, rest sourced from reference TRBV7-2 and TRBJ2-7, is GAGVSQSPSNKVTEKGKDVELRCDPISGHTALYWYRQSLGQGLEFLIYFQGNSAPDKSGLPSDRFSAERTGGSVSTLTIQRTQQEDSAVYLCASSLDYRSYEQYFGPGTRLTVT.

The chain is built from TRBV10-2 and TRBJ1-2; 10 bases map to TRBD1. There are 13 residues in the CDR3. The germline V gene encodes CDR1 WSHSY and CDR2 SAAADI. V shed 6 bases and J 6 bases; nucleotides not matched to a gene: 4. In nucleotides, the CDR3 is TGCGCCAGCAGCGGGGGACAGGGGAATGGCTACACCTTC. It translates to CASSGGQGNGYTF.

J is TRBJ1-1 and V is TRBV9, with a weak D call TRBD1 (6 bases). Deletions cut 0 bases from V and 5 bases from J, with 14 bases between. CDR3 size: 15 residues. Looked up from germline, CDR1 is SGDLS and CDR2 is YYNGEE. CDR3 residues: CASSVEQGIGTEAFF. In nucleotides, the CDR3 is TGTGCCAGCAGCGTAGAACAGGGTATCGGTACTGAAGCTTTCTTT.

The V gene is TRBV4-1, the J gene TRBJ2-5, with TRBD2 identical over 13 bases. After removal of 1 base from V and 5 bases from J, the junction contained 7 bases not matched to a gene. The CDR3 sequence is 17 residues long. Germline CDR1 is MGHRA and CDR2 is YSYEKL. This chain's CDR3 is CASSQGGLAGVRETQYF. CDR3 nucleotides: TGCGCCAGCAGCCAAGGCGGACTAGCGGGAGTTCGGGAGACCCAGTACTTC.

V gene TRBV10-3 combines with J gene TRBJ1-1, with D perhaps matching TRBD1 (5 bases). V was cut by 0 bases and J by 1 base, with 9 bases left in between. Germline-derived CDR1 and CDR2 are ENHRY and SYGVKD. This CDR3 spans 15 amino acids. In nucleotides, the CDR3 is TGTGCCATCAGTGAGTCCGGCGGGACGAACACTGAAGCTTTCTTT. It encodes CAISESGGTNTEAFF.

Judged by abundance, this clone is medium-sized. This sequence joins TRBV6-1 and TRBJ2-7, with D possibly being TRBD1 (6 bases). Germline V gene sequence: CDR1 MNHNS, CDR2 SASEGT. CDR3 length: 12 residues. V lost 4 bases and J 2 bases, leaving 6 bases between the germline ends. The CDR3 is CASSAGAYEQYF. CDR3 nucleotides: TGTGCCAGCAGTGCAGGGGCCTACGAGCAGTACTTC.

V and J are TRBV9 and TRBJ2-3, with TRBD2 identical over 11 bases. CDR1 SGDLS and CDR2 YYNGEE come from the germline V gene. The J segment lost 3 bases and the V segment lost 4 bases, leaving 7 bases of the junction unmatched. The CDR3 is 16 amino acids. For the CDR3, the DNA is TGTGCCAGCAGCCTAACGGGACTAGCGGAGACAGATACGCAGTATTTT. Its translation: CASSLTGLAETDTQYF.

The chain joins TRBV6-4 to TRBJ1-2; 7 bases agree with TRBD1. The junction had 9 bases not matched to a gene; V was cut back by 3 bases and J by 8 bases. CDR1 is MRHNA, CDR2 SNTAGT, per germline. The CDR3 runs to 14 residues. The DNA of the CDR3 is TGTGCCAGCAGTGAAAACCAGGGGGTACGGGGCTACACCTTC. It encodes CASSENQGVRGYTF.

The table lists this clone with a count of one. The rearrangement joins TRBV7-2 to TRBJ2-1; the match to TRBD2 covers 9 bases. J gave up 8 bases and V 2 bases, and 7 bases lay outside the gene matches. Germline lookup yields CDR1 SGHTA and CDR2 FQGNSA. CDR3 length: 15 residues. The CDR3 DNA reads TGTGCCAGCAGCTTAAATGCGGGGGGGACTCATGAGCAGTTCTTC. It is translated as CASSLNAGGTHEQFF.

The chain has TRBV19 and TRBJ2-3; 12 positions agree with TRBD2. CDR3 length equals 17 residues. The V and J ends lost 4 bases and 1 base, in that order; junction bases with no gene match: 6. Germline V gives CDR1 LNHDA, CDR2 SQIVND (reference sequence). The CDR3: CASSRTSGTRGTDTQYF. CDR3 nucleotide sequence: TGTGCCAGTAGTAGGACTAGCGGGACTCGGGGCACAGATACGCAGTATTTT.

This rearrangement joins TRBV5-1 to TRBJ2-3; 10 bases agree with TRBD1. V was clipped by 5 bases and J by 1 base; unmatched bases: 4. The CDR3 length is 15 residues. The germline CDR1 and CDR2 sequences are SGHRS and YFSETQ. The CDR3 loop reads CASRSGTGGTDTQYF. In DNA, the CDR3 is TGCGCCAGCAGATCCGGGACAGGGGGCACAGATACGCAGTATTTT.

This clone has just a few counts. V usage is TRBV7-2 and J usage is TRBJ1-5, with D possibly TRBD1 on 5 matching bases. The ends were cut back, 5 bases at V and 4 bases at J, with 9 bases in the middle. Per germline, CDR1 SGHTA and CDR2 FQGNSA. The CDR3 consists of 13 residues. CDR3 bases: TGTGCCAGCAGCGTTCGGGGGAATCAGCCCCAGCATTTT. Translating it yields CASSVRGNQPQHF.

The CDR3 protein is CASSLSGAGANVLTF. The CDR3 DNA follows: TGCGCCAGCAGCTTGTCAGGGGCTGGGGCCAACGTCCTGACTTTC. This chain connects TRBV5-1 to TRBJ2-6; D is possibly TRBD1 (6 bases). Trimming cost V 1 base and J 2 bases, with 7 bases left between them. The CDR3 sequence is 15 residues long. Germline V gives CDR1 SGHRS, CDR2 YFSETQ.

This clone was observed a few times. V and J are TRBV6-1 and TRBJ2-1; possibly TRBD1 for D (6 bases). Germline V gene data show CDR1 as MNHNS and CDR2 as SASEGT. V lost 0 bases and J lost 5, with 17 bases in between. CDR3 length: 17 amino acids. Here the CDR3 reads CASSEAQDSQTNNEQFF. As DNA, the CDR3 is TGTGCCAGCAGTGAAGCGCAGGACAGCCAAACTAACAATGAGCAGTTCTTC.

The CDR3 region has the DNA TGCAGTCCCACTAGCGGCAATGAGCAGTTCTTC. It translates to CSPTSGNEQFF. The chain joins TRBV20-1 to TRBJ2-1; the match to TRBD2 covers 8 bases. Per the germline V gene, CDR1 is DFQATT and CDR2 is SNEGSKA (reference sequence). V shed 8 bases, J shed 6 bases, and the junction held 3 bases outside the gene matches. CDR3 length equals 11 residues.

The CDR3 coding sequence is TGTGCCAGCAGATCGAAGTCGGGCACTGAAGCTTTCTTT. It encodes CASRSKSGTEAFF. The V call is TRBV7-9, the J call TRBJ1-1; no firm D call. The germline V gene encodes CDR1 SEHNR and CDR2 FQNEAQ (reference sequence). With 6 bases removed from V and 4 bases from J, the gap between germline ends came to 12 bases. The CDR3 is 13 residues long.

This chain connects TRBV7-2 to TRBJ2-7; 10 bases align to TRBD2. This CDR3 comprises 16 residues. Germline V lookup: CDR1 SGHTA, CDR2 FQGNSA. V lost 0 bases and J lost 3; bases outside the gene matches: 5. In DNA, the CDR3 is TGTGCCAGCAGCTTAGCGGGGACTAGCGTGGGCTACGAGCAGTACTTC. Its translation: CASSLAGTSVGYEQYF.